This entry lists 18 T cell receptor beta chains sequenced from one sample in a study of technical replicates of blood from a few donors. Some clones are missing from TCRdb's copy, which holds only in-frame ones; the method was immunoSEQ multiplex PCR. The repertoire consists of around 100,000 clones, with 96% occurring once and the leading ten covering approximately 0.2%. The sample comprised T cells isolated from PBMCs. The origin of the receptors is a human donor in good health.

This clone was seen a single time. Here the CDR3 DNA reads TGCAGCGTTGAGAGACTAGCGGGAGGGGGGGAGACCCAGTACTTC. This translates into CSVERLAGGGETQYF. This chain joins TRBV29-1 and TRBJ2-5; 14 nucleotides match TRBD2. Germline-derived CDR1 and CDR2 are SQVTM and ANQGSEA. CDR3 length: 15 residues. V shed 3 bases, J shed 5 bases, and the junction held 5 bases outside the gene matches.

V and J are TRBV7-2 and TRBJ2-7; TRBD2 is a possible D gene (6 bases). The CDR3 runs 12 residues. Germline V gene sequence: CDR1 SGHTA, CDR2 FQGNSA. The V end lost 3 bases, the J end lost 5 bases, and 8 bases lay between the germline ends. The CDR3 here is CASSFWGDEQYF. The CDR3 bases are TGTGCCAGCAGCTTTTGGGGGGACGAGCAGTACTTC.

The chain links TRBV29-1 to TRBJ2-5; D might be TRBD2 (6 bases). Germline CDR1 and CDR2: SQVTM and ANQGSEA. The CDR3 extends over 13 amino acids. Trimming cost V 4 bases and J 1 base, with 10 bases left between them. In DNA form, the CDR3 reads TGCAGCGTTGTTGGGGGGATCCAAGAGACCCAGTACTTC. This encodes CSVVGGIQETQYF.

The chain links TRBV7-9 to TRBJ1-3, with 8 bases identical to TRBD1. V was pared by 1 base and J by 3 bases, with 8 bases of the junction left unmatched. The V gene's germline CDR1 is SEHNR and CDR2 FQNEAQ (reference sequence). There are 17 residues in the CDR3. The CDR3 loop reads CASSLVGRQGSGNTIYF. CDR3 DNA sequence: TGTGCCAGCAGCTTAGTCGGACGACAGGGGAGTGGAAACACCATATATTTT.

The rearrangement uses TRBV27 and TRBJ2-7, with D uncertain. V lost 5 bases to trimming and J lost 0 bases, with 17 bases between them. Per germline, CDR1 MNHEY and CDR2 SMNVEV (reference sequence). This CDR3 has 16 residues. The CDR3 nucleotides read TGTGCCAGCAGTCCATCGGCAGGAATACTCTCCTACGAGCAGTACTTC. Protein product: CASSPSAGILSYEQYF.

This chain connects TRBV27 to TRBJ1-6, with 7 positions matching TRBD1. With 8 bases clipped from V and 10 bases from J, the junction kept 8 bases outside the gene matches. Per the germline V gene, CDR1 is MNHEY and CDR2 is SMNVEV (reference sequence). CDR3 length: 13 amino acids. Here the CDR3 DNA reads TGTGCCAGCTCACCCCAGGGGGACTCACCCCTCCACTTT. Protein sequence: CASSPQGDSPLHF.

V is TRBV7-9 and J is TRBJ1-5; a possible D gene is TRBD1 (5 bases). Between the trimmed V and J ends, which lost 2 bases and 1 base, there was a span of 12 bases. This CDR3 is 16 amino acids long. The V gene's germline CDR1 is SEHNR and CDR2 FQNEAQ (reference sequence). The CDR3 DNA reads as TGTGCCAGCAGCTTAATTTCGGGGGGGAGCAATCAGCCCCAGCATTTT. Amino acids: CASSLISGGSNQPQHF. The variable domain in full, completed from reference TRBV7-9 and TRBJ1-5, reads DTGVSQNPRHKITKRGQNVTFRCDPISEHNRLYWYRQTLGQGPEFLTYFQNEAQLEKSRLLSDRFSAERPKGSFSTLEIQRTEQGDSAMYLCASSLISGGSNQPQHFGDGTRLSIL.

The chain employs TRBV11-3 and TRBJ1-1; a weak D match, TRBD1 (6 bases). This CDR3 is built from 15 residues. CDR1 and CDR2 from the germline V gene are SGHNT and YENEEA. Trimming took 1 base from V and 1 from J, leaving 10 bases between them. DNA for the CDR3: TGTGCCAGCAGCTTAGGGACAGCTGAGAACACTGAAGCTTTCTTT. Translation: CASSLGTAENTEAFF.

The rearrangement links TRBV29-1 to TRBJ1-2; 11 nucleotides agree with TRBD1. Trimming cost V 8 bases and J 8 bases; bases outside gene matches: 7. The V gene's germline CDR1 is SQVTM and CDR2 ANQGSEA. The CDR3 runs 12 residues. DNA for the CDR3: TGCAGCACCGGACAGGGGGCGGGAGGCTACACCTTC. This sequence encodes CSTGQGAGGYTF. The entire variable domain, with the rest obtained from reference TRBV29-1 and TRBJ1-2, is as follows: SAVISQKPSRDICQRGTSLTIQCQVDSQVTMMFWYRQQPGQSLTLIATANQGSEATYESGFVIDKFPISRPNLTFSTLTVSNMSPEDSSIYLCSTGQGAGGYTFGSGTRLTVV.

The rearrangement joins TRBV2 to TRBJ2-7, with 9 nucleotides matching TRBD1. V lost 8 bases, J lost 4 bases, and 6 bases stayed unmatched. The CDR3 is made up of 13 amino acids. Germline V gene lookup returns CDR1 SNHLY and CDR2 FYNNEI. Here the CDR3 DNA reads TGTGCCAGCGGCGGACAGGGGCGGTACGAGCAGTACTTC. This translates into CASGGQGRYEQYF.

This rearrangement joins TRBV4-1 to TRBJ2-1; perhaps TRBD1 as D (7 bases). This CDR3 has 17 residues. The V and J ends lost 1 base and 7 bases respectively, with 20 bases between them. Germline V CDR1 and CDR2: MGHRA, YSYEKL. The DNA of the CDR3 is TGCGCCAGCAGCCAAGGGGAACAGGGGAGGAGAGTTAATGAGCAGTTCTTC. Translation gives CASSQGEQGRRVNEQFF.

V gene TRBV29-1 combines with J gene TRBJ1-2; TRBD1 is a possible D gene (6 bases). The CDR3 has 12 residues. Per the germline V gene, CDR1 is SQVTM and CDR2 is ANQGSEA. V lost 4 bases and J lost 8, with 14 bases in between. Here the CDR3 reads CSVGQGLGGYTF. As DNA, the CDR3 is TGCAGCGTTGGGCAGGGGCTGGGCGGCTACACCTTC.

This clone was observed once. The J gene is TRBJ1-1, the V gene TRBV4-1; D uncertain. The CDR3 is 15 amino acids. The germline V and J ends were trimmed by 1 base and 0 bases, with 9 bases remaining between them. Germline-derived CDR1 and CDR2 are MGHRA and YSYEKL. This CDR3 reads CASSQAPQLNTEAFF. In DNA, the CDR3 is TGCGCCAGCAGCCAAGCCCCCCAGTTGAACACTGAAGCTTTCTTT.

The rearrangement joins TRBV2 to TRBJ2-1; 8 bases are shared with TRBD2. The CDR3 contains 17 residues. CDR1 is SNHLY, CDR2 FYNNEI, per germline. The V segment lost 6 bases and the J segment 0 bases; nucleotides outside the gene matches: 10. Written as DNA, the CDR3 is TGTGCCAGCAGCTACCCCTCGGGGGGGGTCTCCTACAATGAGCAGTTCTTC. Protein: CASSYPSGGVSYNEQFF.

The V gene is TRBV27, the J gene TRBJ1-5, with a weak D call TRBD1 (5 bases). Trimming took off 7 bases at V and 4 bases at J, with 14 bases between the two ends. Germline values: CDR1 MNHEY, CDR2 SMNVEV (reference sequence). The CDR3 is made up of 14 amino acids. The CDR3 region has the DNA TGTGCCAGCAAATTAGGGGCTGGAAATCAGCCCCAGCATTTT. Protein sequence: CASKLGAGNQPQHF.

The chain recombines TRBV25-1 with TRBJ2-1; 7 bases are shared with TRBD1. With V trimmed by 3 bases and J by 4 bases, 9 bases remained unmatched. The germline V gene encodes CDR1 MGHDK and CDR2 SYGVNS. CDR3 length: 16 amino acids. CDR3 nucleotides: TGTGCCAGCAGTGAGACAGGGCCGGCTGGTTACAATGAGCAGTTCTTC. It yields the protein CASSETGPAGYNEQFF.

This chain links TRBV11-1 with TRBJ2-5; the D gene is possibly TRBD2 (7 bases). In germline, CDR1 is SGHAT, CDR2 FQDESV (reference sequence). The CDR3 runs to 14 residues. V was clipped by 5 bases and J by 5 bases, with 15 bases between them. The CDR3 here is CASSRGGATETQYF. DNA for the CDR3: TGTGCCAGCAGCAGGGGGGGCGCCACGGAGACCCAGTACTTC.

This clone was recorded only once. The chain combines TRBV7-6 with TRBJ2-3; TRBD2 aligns across 8 bases. The V and J ends lost 1 base and 0 bases, in that order; junction bases with no gene match: 15. The CDR3 consists of 20 residues. Looked up from germline, CDR1 is SGHVS and CDR2 is FNYEAQ. The CDR3 DNA follows: TGTGCCAGCAGCTTAGGTGTTCGTTCCGGGGGGGCCTCTAGCACAGATACGCAGTATTTT. Its protein product is CASSLGVRSGGASSTDTQYF.